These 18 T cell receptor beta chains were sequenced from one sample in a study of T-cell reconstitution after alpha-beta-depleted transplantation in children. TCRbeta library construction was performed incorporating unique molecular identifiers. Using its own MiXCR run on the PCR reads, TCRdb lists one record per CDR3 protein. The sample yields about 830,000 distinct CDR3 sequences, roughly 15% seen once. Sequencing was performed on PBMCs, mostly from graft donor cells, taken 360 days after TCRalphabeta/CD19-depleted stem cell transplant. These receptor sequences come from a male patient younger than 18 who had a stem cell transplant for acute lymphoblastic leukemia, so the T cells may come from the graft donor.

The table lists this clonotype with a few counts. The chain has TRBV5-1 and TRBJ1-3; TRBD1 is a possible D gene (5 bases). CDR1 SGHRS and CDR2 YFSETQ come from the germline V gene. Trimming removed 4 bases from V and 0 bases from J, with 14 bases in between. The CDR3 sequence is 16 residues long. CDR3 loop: CASSLGRILSGNTIYF. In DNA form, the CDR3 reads TGCGCCAGCAGCCTGGGGCGGATTCTCTCTGGAAACACCATATATTTT.

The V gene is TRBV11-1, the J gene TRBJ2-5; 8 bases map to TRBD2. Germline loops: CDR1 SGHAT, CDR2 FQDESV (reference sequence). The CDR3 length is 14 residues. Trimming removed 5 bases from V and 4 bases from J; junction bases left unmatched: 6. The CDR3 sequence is CASSRLAGIETQYF. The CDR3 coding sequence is TGTGCCAGCAGCCGATTAGCGGGAATAGAGACCCAGTACTTC.

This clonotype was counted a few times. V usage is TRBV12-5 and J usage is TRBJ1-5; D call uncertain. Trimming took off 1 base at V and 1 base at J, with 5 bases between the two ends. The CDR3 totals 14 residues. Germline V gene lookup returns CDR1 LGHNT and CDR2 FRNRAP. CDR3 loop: CASGLDGSNQPQHF. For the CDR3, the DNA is TGTGCTAGTGGTTTGGACGGGAGCAATCAGCCCCAGCATTTT.

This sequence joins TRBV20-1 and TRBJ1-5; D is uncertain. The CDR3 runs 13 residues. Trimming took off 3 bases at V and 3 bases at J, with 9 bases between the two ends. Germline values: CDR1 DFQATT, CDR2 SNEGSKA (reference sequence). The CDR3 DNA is TGCAGTGCTAGTGATAACCTCAATCAGCCCCAGCATTTT. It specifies CSASDNLNQPQHF.

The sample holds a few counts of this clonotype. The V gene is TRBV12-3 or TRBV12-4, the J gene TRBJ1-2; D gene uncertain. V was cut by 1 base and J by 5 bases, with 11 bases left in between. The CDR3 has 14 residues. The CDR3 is CASSLDALGYGYTF. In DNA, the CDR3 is TGTGCCAGCAGTTTAGATGCTCTGGGGTATGGCTACACCTTC.

CDR3 residues: CASSFRGEPGELFF. The CDR3 coding sequence is TGTGCCAGCAGCTTTAGAGGGGAGCCCGGGGAGCTGTTTTTT. The V gene is TRBV11-2, the J gene TRBJ2-2; D possibly uses TRBD1 or TRBD2 (5 bases each). The CDR3 length is 14 residues. CDR1 and CDR2 from the germline V gene are SGHAT and FQNNGV. V lost 3 bases, J lost 6 bases, and 11 bases lay in between.

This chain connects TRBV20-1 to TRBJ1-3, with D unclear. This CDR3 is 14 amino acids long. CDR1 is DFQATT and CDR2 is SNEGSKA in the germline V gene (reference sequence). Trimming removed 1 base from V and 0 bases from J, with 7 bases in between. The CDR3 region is CSARVAISGNTIYF. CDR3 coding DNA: TGCAGTGCTAGAGTCGCCATCTCTGGAAACACCATATATTTT.

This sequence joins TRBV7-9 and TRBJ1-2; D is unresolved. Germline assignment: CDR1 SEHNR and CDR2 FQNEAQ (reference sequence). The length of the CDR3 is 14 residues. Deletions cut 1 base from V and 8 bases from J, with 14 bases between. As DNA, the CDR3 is TGTGCCAGCAGCTTAGTTGCGGAGGCGGGAGGCTACACCTTC. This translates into CASSLVAEAGGYTF.

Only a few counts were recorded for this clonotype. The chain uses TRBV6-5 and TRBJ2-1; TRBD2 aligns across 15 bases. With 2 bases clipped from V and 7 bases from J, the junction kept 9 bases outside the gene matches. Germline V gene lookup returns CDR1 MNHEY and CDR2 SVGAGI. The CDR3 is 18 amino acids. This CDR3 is CASSYPRTSGRAKNEQFF. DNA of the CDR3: TGTGCCAGCAGTTACCCACGGACTAGCGGGAGGGCCAAGAATGAGCAGTTCTTC.

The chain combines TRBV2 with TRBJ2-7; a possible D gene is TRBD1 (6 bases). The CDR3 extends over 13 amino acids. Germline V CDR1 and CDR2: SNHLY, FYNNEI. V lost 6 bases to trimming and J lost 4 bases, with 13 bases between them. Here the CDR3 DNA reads TGTGCCAGCAGGAAGGACAGTTCATACGAGCAGTACTTC. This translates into CASRKDSSYEQYF.

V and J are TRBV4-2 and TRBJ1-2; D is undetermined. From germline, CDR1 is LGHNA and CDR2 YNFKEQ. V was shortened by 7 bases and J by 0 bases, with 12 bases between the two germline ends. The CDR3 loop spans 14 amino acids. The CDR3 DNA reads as TGTGCCAGCACCCACAGAGGGCCTAACTATGGCTACACCTTC. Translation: CASTHRGPNYGYTF.

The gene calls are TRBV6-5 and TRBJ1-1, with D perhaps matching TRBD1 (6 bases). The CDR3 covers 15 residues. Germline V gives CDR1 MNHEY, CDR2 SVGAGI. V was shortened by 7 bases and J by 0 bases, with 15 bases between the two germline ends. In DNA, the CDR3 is TGTGCCAGCATTCCCCTTGGGGGGCTGAACACTGAAGCTTTCTTT. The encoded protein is CASIPLGGLNTEAFF.

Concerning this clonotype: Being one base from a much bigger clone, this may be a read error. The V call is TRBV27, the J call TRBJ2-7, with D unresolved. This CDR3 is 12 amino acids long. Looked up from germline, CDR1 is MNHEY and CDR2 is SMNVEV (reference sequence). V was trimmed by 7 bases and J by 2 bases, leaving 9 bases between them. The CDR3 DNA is TGTGCCAGCAAGCTAGGTGCCTACGAGCAGTACTTC. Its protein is CASKLGAYEQYF.

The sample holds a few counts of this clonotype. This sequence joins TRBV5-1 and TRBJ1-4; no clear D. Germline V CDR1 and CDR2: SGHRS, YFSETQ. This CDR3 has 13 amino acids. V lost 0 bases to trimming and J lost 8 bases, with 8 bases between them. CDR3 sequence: CASSLVATEKLFF. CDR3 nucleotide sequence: TGCGCCAGCAGCTTGGTAGCTACAGAAAAACTGTTTTTT.

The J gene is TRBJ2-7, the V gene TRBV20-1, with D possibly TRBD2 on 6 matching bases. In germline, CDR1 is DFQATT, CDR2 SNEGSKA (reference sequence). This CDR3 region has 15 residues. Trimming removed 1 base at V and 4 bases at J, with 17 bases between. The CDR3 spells CSARARLVSTYEQYF. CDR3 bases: TGCAGTGCTAGAGCCCGACTAGTCAGCACGTACGAGCAGTACTTC.

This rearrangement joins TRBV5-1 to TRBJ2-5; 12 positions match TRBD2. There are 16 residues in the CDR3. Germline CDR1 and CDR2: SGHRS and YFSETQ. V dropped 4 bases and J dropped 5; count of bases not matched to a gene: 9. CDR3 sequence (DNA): TGCGCCAGCAGCATGACTAGCGGGAGAGAGTGGGAGACCCAGTACTTC. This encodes CASSMTSGREWETQYF.

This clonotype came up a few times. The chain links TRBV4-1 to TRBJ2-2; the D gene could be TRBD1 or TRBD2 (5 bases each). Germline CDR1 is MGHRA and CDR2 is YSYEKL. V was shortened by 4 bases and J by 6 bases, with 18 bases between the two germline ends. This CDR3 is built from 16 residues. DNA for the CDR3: TGCGCCAGCAGCCGGGACCGGTTGAACAACCCCGGGGAGCTGTTTTTT. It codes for CASSRDRLNNPGELFF.

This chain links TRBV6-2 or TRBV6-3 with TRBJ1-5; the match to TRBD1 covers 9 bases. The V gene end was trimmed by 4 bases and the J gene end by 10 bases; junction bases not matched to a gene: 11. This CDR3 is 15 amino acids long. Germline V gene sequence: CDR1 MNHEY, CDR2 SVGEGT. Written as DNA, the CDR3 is TGTGCCAGCAGTTCAACCGGGACAGGGTATCGACCCCAGCATTTT. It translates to CASSSTGTGYRPQHF.